Following are 28 T cell receptor beta chains from one sample sequenced in a study of cytomegalovirus exposure and HLA in healthy donors (dated by TCRdb to between 2016 and 2019). Receptors were amplified or captured by the immunoSEQ multiplex PCR assay. For the multiplex PCR, a mixture combining 60 forward primers for TCR Vbeta segments and 13 reverse primers for TCR Jbeta segments was used. Entries here come from immuneACCESS through TCRdb and include only in-frame sequences with V and J called. Some clones fail to appear in such tables; in the studies checked, an unresolved V gene covers under half of the shortfall, and the cause of the remainder is unknown. The sample yields about 140,000 clones; 77% were counted once. The ten most abundant clones make up approximately 1.5% of the sample. The specimen was PBMCs. All receptors derive from a female donor in good health and CMV-seronegative.

The chain joins TRBV5-6 to TRBJ1-1; TRBD1 matches at 8 bases. The CDR3 is 14 amino acids. The V segment lost 3 bases and the J segment 2 bases; nucleotides outside the gene matches: 3. The germline CDR1 and CDR2 sequences are SGHDT and YYEEEE. The CDR3 DNA reads TGTGCCAGCAGCTGGACAGGGAGAAACACTGAAGCTTTCTTT. Translated, it gives CASSWTGRNTEAFF.

The chain employs TRBV28 and TRBJ2-7; 8 positions agree with TRBD2. This CDR3 region has 15 residues. The trim removed 5 bases at V and 5 bases at J, leaving 11 bases unmatched. The germline gives CDR1 MDHEN, CDR2 SYDVKM. The CDR3 region is CASSENSGTRNEQYF. Written as DNA, the CDR3 is TGTGCCAGCAGTGAGAACTCCGGGACTAGGAACGAGCAGTACTTC.

The V call is TRBV27, the J call TRBJ2-1; weak D call: TRBD2 (5 bases). The CDR3 loop spans 12 amino acids. The V end lost 2 bases, the J end lost 15 bases, and 14 bases lay between the germline ends. Germline CDR1 and CDR2: MNHEY and SMNVEV (reference sequence). The CDR3 bases are TGTGCCAGCAGTTTAGAGGGCAGTCCCTTGTTCTTC. Translating gives CASSLEGSPLFF.

V gene TRBV25-1 combines with J gene TRBJ2-5; TRBD1 matches 9 bases. The J call may be wrong; the DNA end is better matched by TRBJ2-7. The CDR3 is 17 amino acids. From germline, CDR1 is MGHDK and CDR2 SYGVNS. The CDR3 DNA sequence: TGTGCCAGCAGTGGGGTAACCGGGACAGGGAGTTCCTACGAGCAGTACTTC. Translating gives CASSGVTGTGSSYEQYF.

The chain carries TRBV11-2 and TRBJ1-1, with a tentative D call TRBD1 (5 bases). Trimming shortened V by 5 bases and J by 1 base, and 11 bases separated the two germline ends. CDR3 size: 14 residues. Germline V CDR1 and CDR2: SGHAT, FQNNGV. The CDR3 loop reads CASSPWTQNTEAFF. CDR3 DNA sequence: TGTGCCAGCAGCCCATGGACACAGAACACTGAAGCTTTCTTT.

The V and J genes are TRBV5-1 and TRBJ2-2; possibly TRBD1 for D (6 bases). This CDR3 has 16 amino acids. The V gene's germline CDR1 is SGHRS and CDR2 YFSETQ. Between the trimmed V and J ends, which lost 1 base and 2 bases, there was a span of 12 bases. The CDR3 loop is CASSLRQGPNTGELFF. CDR3 nucleotide sequence: TGCGCCAGCAGCTTGAGGCAGGGGCCAAACACCGGGGAGCTGTTTTTT.

V gene TRBV6-4 combines with J gene TRBJ1-2; D unresolved. Trimming left V 0 bases short and J 5 bases short, with 7 bases between. The V gene's germline CDR1 is MRHNA and CDR2 SNTAGT. This CDR3 has 13 residues. CDR3 DNA sequence: TGTGCCAGCAGTGACTCGAACGGGTATGGCTACACCTTC. Its translation is CASSDSNGYGYTF.

The genes are TRBV6-5 and TRBJ1-1, with 9 nucleotides matching TRBD1. This CDR3 is built from 14 residues. The V segment lost 3 bases and the J segment 5 bases; nucleotides outside the gene matches: 4. Germline-derived CDR1 and CDR2 are MNHEY and SVGAGI. CDR3 loop: CASSYMTGGTEAFF. DNA for the CDR3: TGTGCCAGCAGTTATATGACAGGGGGAACTGAAGCTTTCTTT.

This clone was seen only once. The rearrangement links TRBV2 to TRBJ1-1; 7 bases map to TRBD1. Germline CDR1 reads SNHLY; CDR2 reads FYNNEI. V was clipped by 8 bases and J by 0 bases; unmatched bases: 12. This CDR3 has 16 residues. The CDR3 sequence is CASVIAGQIMNTEAFF. In DNA form, the CDR3 reads TGTGCCAGCGTGATTGCGGGACAGATCATGAACACTGAAGCTTTCTTT.

This sequence joins TRBV27 and TRBJ2-1, with D possibly being TRBD1 (6 bases). CDR3 length equals 13 residues. Germline assignment: CDR1 MNHEY and CDR2 SMNVEV (reference sequence). The V gene lost 5 bases and the J gene lost 4 bases, with 9 bases spanning the gap. This CDR3 is CASSDTGYNEQFF. DNA for the CDR3: TGTGCCAGCAGTGATACAGGGTACAATGAGCAGTTCTTC.

The rearrangement joins TRBV27 to TRBJ1-1; 7 nucleotides match TRBD1. The germline V gene has CDR1 MNHEY and CDR2 SMNVEV (reference sequence). After removal of 2 bases from V and 8 bases from J, the junction contained 14 bases not matched to a gene. The CDR3 has 16 residues. The CDR3 loop is CASSLLPLYRDREAFF. CDR3 bases: TGTGCCAGCAGTTTACTCCCCCTTTACCGGGACAGAGAAGCTTTCTTT.

The chain couples TRBV5-4 to TRBJ2-3; D not certain. Germline assignment: CDR1 SGHNT and CDR2 YYREEE (reference sequence). The V end was cut by 3 bases, the J end by 0 bases, with 5 bases between. This CDR3 has 13 amino acids. The CDR3 loop is CASSSGSTDTQYF. The CDR3 coding sequence is TGTGCCAGCAGCTCAGGAAGCACAGATACGCAGTATTTT.

This chain links TRBV7-9 with TRBJ1-5, with 8 bases matching TRBD1. The V and J ends lost 2 bases and 6 bases, in that order; junction bases with no gene match: 3. The CDR3 is 14 amino acids. Germline CDR1 is SEHNR and CDR2 is FQNEAQ (reference sequence). The CDR3 region is CASSLTGGPQPQHF. In DNA form, the CDR3 reads TGTGCCAGCAGCTTAACAGGGGGGCCTCAGCCCCAGCATTTT. Full variable domain (missing parts from reference TRBV7-9 and TRBJ1-5): DTGVSQNPRHKITKRGQNVTFRCDPISEHNRLYWYRQTLGQGPEFLTYFQNEAQLEKSRLLSDRFSAERPKGSFSTLEIQRTEQGDSAMYLCASSLTGGPQPQHFGDGTRLSIL.

This chain links TRBV11-2 with TRBJ2-7; a possible D gene is TRBD1 (6 bases). The V end was cut by 4 bases, the J end by 0 bases, with 10 bases between. CDR3 length: 14 amino acids. Germline V gene sequence: CDR1 SGHAT, CDR2 FQNNGV. CDR3 residues: CASSWTVDSYEQYF. Written as DNA, the CDR3 is TGTGCCAGCAGCTGGACAGTGGACTCCTACGAGCAGTACTTC. Filled out from reference TRBV11-2 and TRBJ2-7, the complete variable domain reads EAGVAQSPRYKIIEKRQSVAFWCNPISGHATLYWYQQILGQGPKLLIQFQNNGVVDDSQLPKDRFSAERLKGVDSTLKIQPAKLEDSAVYLCASSWTVDSYEQYFGPGTRLTVT.

This clone was counted only a few times. The genes are TRBV25-1 and TRBJ1-2, with 8 bases fitting TRBD1. Looked up from germline, CDR1 is MGHDK and CDR2 is SYGVNS. The CDR3 covers 13 residues. Trimming at V came to 3 bases and at J to 4 bases, leaving 1 base not matched to a gene. The CDR3, as DNA: TGTGCCAGCAGTGACGACAGGGGCTATGGCTACACCTTC. Protein sequence: CASSDDRGYGYTF.

The chain recombines TRBV4-1 with TRBJ2-1, with D perhaps matching TRBD1 (6 bases). This CDR3 comprises 15 residues. The germline V and J ends were trimmed by 2 bases and 6 bases, with 14 bases remaining between them. Germline CDR1 is MGHRA and CDR2 is YSYEKL. The CDR3 coding sequence is TGCGCCAGCAGCCAAATGACAGGTTACGGCAATGAGCAGTTCTTC. Encoded protein: CASSQMTGYGNEQFF.

This chain joins TRBV7-2 and TRBJ2-1; tentative D call: TRBD2 (6 bases). From germline, CDR1 is SGHTA and CDR2 FQGNSA. Trimming stripped 3 bases from V and 2 bases from J, with 11 bases between. CDR3 length: 15 residues. CDR3 sequence: CASSFSGGPYNEQFF. The CDR3, as DNA: TGTGCCAGCAGCTTTTCCGGGGGACCCTACAATGAGCAGTTCTTC.

This clone was counted between two and nine times. The chain carries TRBV6-1 and TRBJ1-1, with TRBD1 matching 9 bases. V dropped 4 bases and J dropped 11; count of bases not matched to a gene: 14. Looked up from germline, CDR1 is MNHNS and CDR2 is SASEGT. The CDR3 contains 15 residues. CDR3 amino acids: CASSGENRGLSDAFF. CDR3 nucleotides: TGTGCCAGCAGTGGGGAAAACAGGGGGCTCTCGGATGCTTTCTTT.

This sequence joins TRBV6-4 and TRBJ1-4; 8 nucleotides match TRBD1. The CDR3 consists of 15 residues. V shed 5 bases, J shed 7 bases, and the junction held 9 bases outside the gene matches. Germline V lookup: CDR1 MRHNA, CDR2 SNTAGT. The CDR3 loop is CASSSAGGESEKLFF. For the CDR3, the DNA is TGTGCCAGCAGTTCGGCAGGGGGCGAAAGTGAAAAACTGTTTTTT.

This clone was seen a handful of times. This chain joins TRBV7-9 and TRBJ1-2, with 9 bases aligning to TRBD1. The length of the CDR3 is 15 residues. The germline CDR1 and CDR2 sequences are SEHNR and FQNEAQ (reference sequence). Trimming removed 5 bases from V and 2 bases from J; junction bases left unmatched: 6. The chain's CDR3 is CASSRGTGLNYGYTF. For the CDR3, the DNA is TGTGCCAGCAGCCGGGGGACAGGGCTCAACTATGGCTACACCTTC.

This clone appeared a single time. The gene calls are TRBV7-2 and TRBJ1-2, with 9 bases aligning to TRBD1. Germline-derived CDR1 and CDR2 are SGHTA and FQGNSA. J gave up 2 bases and V 5 bases, and 3 bases lay outside the gene matches. The CDR3 sequence is 14 residues long. DNA for the CDR3: TGTGCCAGCAGCCAAGGACAGGGGAACTATGGCTACACCTTC. Translated, it gives CASSQGQGNYGYTF.

V is TRBV27 and J is TRBJ2-5; 9 nucleotides line up with TRBD2. CDR3 size: 15 residues. CDR1 is MNHEY and CDR2 is SMNVEV in the germline V gene (reference sequence). The trim removed 5 bases at V and 11 bases at J, leaving 15 bases unmatched. CDR3 region: CASSLGSSGGLGQYF. The CDR3 nucleotides read TGTGCCAGCAGTCTGGGTAGTAGCGGGGGTCTCGGGCAGTACTTC.

The chain employs TRBV7-9 and TRBJ2-1, with 14 bases fitting TRBD2. V gave up 5 bases and J gave up 6 bases; unmatched junction bases: 6. Looked up from germline, CDR1 is SEHNR and CDR2 is FQNEAQ (reference sequence). The CDR3 runs to 16 residues. CDR3 in DNA: TGTGCCAGCAGCGTCACCGGGACTAGCGGGAGCAATGAGCAGTTCTTC. Protein: CASSVTGTSGSNEQFF.

This clone has only a few counts. The chain carries TRBV5-6 and TRBJ2-3; 7 positions match TRBD2. The J segment lost 13 bases and the V segment lost 0 bases, leaving 5 bases of the junction unmatched. Germline V CDR1 and CDR2: SGHDT, YYEEEE. The CDR3 is 12 residues long. CDR3 coding DNA: TGTGCCAGCAGCTTGGTAGTGGGAGGGGAGTATTTT. It codes for CASSLVVGGEYF.

The CDR3 here is CASSPRELWSYEQYF. In DNA, the CDR3 is TGTGCCAGCAGTCCGAGGGAGCTATGGTCCTACGAGCAGTACTTC. The chain couples TRBV27 to TRBJ2-7, with D maybe TRBD2 (5 bases). This CDR3 contains 15 residues. Trimming pared 5 bases from V and 1 base from J, leaving 15 bases between. The germline gives CDR1 MNHEY, CDR2 SMNVEV (reference sequence).

The chain is built from TRBV27 and TRBJ2-5, with D maybe TRBD1 (6 bases). With the DNA end fitting TRBJ2-7 better, the J assignment may be wrong. The CDR3 extends over 13 amino acids. The germline gives CDR1 MNHEY, CDR2 SMNVEV (reference sequence). This CDR3 reads CASSHRVTYEQYF. DNA for the CDR3: TGTGCCAGCAGTCACAGGGTTACCTACGAGCAGTACTTC.

The CDR3 sequence is CASTTGVSTDTQYF. The CDR3 bases are TGTGCCAGCACGACAGGGGTTAGCACAGATACGCAGTATTTT. The chain links TRBV9 to TRBJ2-3; 8 nucleotides match TRBD1. J lost 0 bases, V lost 6 bases, and 3 bases had no gene match. This CDR3 has 14 residues. Germline V gene sequence: CDR1 SGDLS, CDR2 YYNGEE.

This clone has a handful of counts. The chain combines TRBV6-5 with TRBJ2-7, with 10 bases matching TRBD1. The CDR3 runs to 16 residues. V was clipped by 0 bases and J by 6 bases; unmatched bases: 8. Germline assignment: CDR1 MNHEY and CDR2 SVGAGI. This chain's CDR3 is CASSYSGDRGPREQYF. As DNA, the CDR3 is TGTGCCAGCAGTTACTCTGGGGACAGGGGACCTCGCGAGCAGTACTTC.